This T cell receptor beta chain was profiled in a study of blood T cell repertoires in COVID-19. Germline V CDR1 and CDR2: LGHDT, YNNKEL (reference sequence). The V segment lost 0 bases and the J segment 10 bases; nucleotides outside the gene matches: 8. The CDR3 is 15 amino acids. Source study methods: Reference gene primer amplification in the assay estimated nucleated cell counts. Using immunoSEQ multiplex PCR, the repertoire was profiled, and TCRdb retains in-frame clones only, with some absent. That table furnishes V, J and clone size, whereas the DNA furnished D and trimming. This sample yields 120,000 to 150,000 clones, of which around 85% are seen a single time; around 8% belongs to the top ten.

The rearrangement uses TRBV3-1 (or the pseudogene TRBV3-2) and TRBJ1-4; TRBD1 matches 7 bases. The source of this sequence is an older woman with COVID-19, enrolled during active disease. Source material: peripheral blood. DNA for the CDR3: TGTGCCAGCAGCCAAGACCTGACAGGGAGTGGAAAACTGTTTTTT. As protein: CASSQDLTGSGKLFF.